The rows below give T cell receptor beta chains drawn from one sample of a study of metastatic and nonmetastatic thyroid tumors. TCRdb re-called clones via MiXCR from the PCR reads. The sample has 9,000 to 13,000 clones, 25% to 40% seen once. Sequences were obtained from tumor tissue. The receptors originated from a female donor with papillary thyroid cancer or a benign thyroid nodule (not recorded which). Some clones in this sample may be carry-over from other donors' samples. Each CDR3 is given without its conserved first and last residue.

CDR3 length: 12; V gene: TRBV30; J gene: TRBJ2-6; CDR3 protein: AWSPGAGANVLT
CDR3 length: 10; V gene: TRBV6-2/TRBV6-3; J gene: TRBJ1-6; CDR3 protein: ASTPGISPLH
CDR3 length: 11; V gene: TRBV27; J gene: TRBJ2-7; CDR3 protein: ASGLPRAYEQY
CDR3 length: 13; V gene: TRBV20-1; J gene: TRBJ2-7; CDR3 protein: SARDLGGSGYEQY
CDR3 length: 12; V gene: TRBV20-1; J gene: TRBJ1-1; CDR3 protein: SARLGQGNTEAF
CDR3 length: 13; V gene: TRBV6-4; J gene: TRBJ2-2; CDR3 protein: ASSGSGGDTGELF
CDR3 length: 13; V gene: TRBV27; J gene: TRBJ2-7; CDR3 protein: AGRTRGGLSYEQY
CDR3 length: 12; V gene: TRBV14; J gene: TRBJ2-5; CDR3 protein: ASSQRQGSETQY
CDR3 length: 13; V gene: TRBV20-1; J gene: TRBJ2-7; CDR3 protein: SARGGTNKFYEQY
CDR3 length: 14; V gene: TRBV6-1; J gene: TRBJ2-7; CDR3 protein: ASSGVGGRDLSEQY
CDR3 length: 13; V gene: TRBV6-1; J gene: TRBJ2-7; CDR3 protein: ASRERWGQTGEQY
CDR3 length: 11; V gene: TRBV19; J gene: TRBJ2-7; CDR3 protein: ASSIGDYYEQY
CDR3 length: 13; V gene: TRBV4-1; J gene: TRBJ1-2; CDR3 protein: ASSQELAGNYGYT
CDR3 length: 13; V gene: TRBV4-2; J gene: TRBJ2-3; CDR3 protein: ASSQIGWSTDTQY
CDR3 length: 10; V gene: TRBV29-1; J gene: TRBJ2-3; CDR3 protein: SVDRGTDTQY